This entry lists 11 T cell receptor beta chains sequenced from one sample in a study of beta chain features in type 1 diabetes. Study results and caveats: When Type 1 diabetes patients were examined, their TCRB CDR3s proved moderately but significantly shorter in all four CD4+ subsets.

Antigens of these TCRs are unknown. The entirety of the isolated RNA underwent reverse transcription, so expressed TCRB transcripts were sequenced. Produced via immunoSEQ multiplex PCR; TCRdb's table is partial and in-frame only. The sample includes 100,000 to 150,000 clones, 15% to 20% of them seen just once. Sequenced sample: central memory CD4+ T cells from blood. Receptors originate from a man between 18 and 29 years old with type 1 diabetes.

The CDR3 is CASSEYNTEAFF. The CDR3 coding sequence is TGTGCCAGCAGTGAATATAACACTGAAGCTTTCTTT. The V call is TRBV2, the J call TRBJ1-1; no clear D. CDR3 length: 12 residues. The V gene lost 2 bases and the J gene lost 2 bases, with 3 bases spanning the gap. Per the germline V gene, CDR1 is SNHLY and CDR2 is FYNNEI.

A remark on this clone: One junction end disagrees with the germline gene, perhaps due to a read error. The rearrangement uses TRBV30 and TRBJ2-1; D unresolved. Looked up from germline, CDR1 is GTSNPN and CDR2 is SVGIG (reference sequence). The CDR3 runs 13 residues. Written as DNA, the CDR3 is TGTGCCTGGAGTCCCTTCTCCTTCAATGAGCAGTTCTTC. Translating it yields CAWSPFSFNEQFF. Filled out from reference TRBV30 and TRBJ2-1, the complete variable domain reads SQTIHQWPATLVQPVGSPLSLECTVEGTSNPNLYWYRQAAGRGLQLLFYSVGIGQISSEVPQNLSASRPQDRQFILSSKKLLLSDSGFYLCAWSPFSFNEQFFGPGTRLTVL.

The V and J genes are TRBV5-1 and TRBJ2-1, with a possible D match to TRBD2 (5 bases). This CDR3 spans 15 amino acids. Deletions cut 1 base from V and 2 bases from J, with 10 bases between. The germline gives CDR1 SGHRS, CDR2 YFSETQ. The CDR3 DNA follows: TGCGCCAGCAGCTTGACCCTAGCCGCCTACAATGAGCAGTTCTTC. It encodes CASSLTLAAYNEQFF.

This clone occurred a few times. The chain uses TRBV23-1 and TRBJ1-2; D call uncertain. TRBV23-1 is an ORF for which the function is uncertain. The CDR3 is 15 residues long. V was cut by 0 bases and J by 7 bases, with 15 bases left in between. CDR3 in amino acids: CASSQSVRVEGGYTF. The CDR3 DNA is TGCGCCAGCAGTCAATCAGTCCGGGTTGAAGGTGGCTACACCTTC.

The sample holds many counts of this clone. As DNA, the CDR3 is TGCAGCGCGGGCTCAGGTTGGTATGGCGGAGGCGGCAAGACCGGGGAGCTGTTTTTT. Its translation: CSAGSGWYGGGGKTGELFF. The rearrangement uses TRBV29-1 and TRBJ2-2; tentatively, D is TRBD2 (5 bases). CDR3 length: 19 residues. Per the germline V gene, CDR1 is SQVTM and CDR2 is ANQGSEA. Deletions cut 7 bases from V and 5 bases from J, with 32 bases between.

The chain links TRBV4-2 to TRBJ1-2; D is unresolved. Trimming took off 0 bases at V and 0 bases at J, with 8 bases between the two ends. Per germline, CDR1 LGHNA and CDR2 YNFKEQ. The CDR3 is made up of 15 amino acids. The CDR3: CASSQDAQPNYGYTF. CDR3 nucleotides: TGTGCCAGCAGCCAAGATGCACAGCCTAACTATGGCTACACCTTC.

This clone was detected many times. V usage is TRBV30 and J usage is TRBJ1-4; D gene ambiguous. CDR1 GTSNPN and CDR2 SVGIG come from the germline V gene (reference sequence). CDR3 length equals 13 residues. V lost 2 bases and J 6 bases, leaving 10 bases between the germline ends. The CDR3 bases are TGTGCCTGGAGTCCTAGGATGTATGAAAAACTGTTTTTT. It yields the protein CAWSPRMYEKLFF.

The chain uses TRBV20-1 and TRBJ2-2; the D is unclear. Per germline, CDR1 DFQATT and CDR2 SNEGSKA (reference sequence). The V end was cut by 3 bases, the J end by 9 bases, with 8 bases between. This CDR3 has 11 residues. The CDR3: CSASKGRELFF. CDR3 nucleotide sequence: TGCAGTGCTAGTAAGGGCAGGGAGCTGTTTTTT.

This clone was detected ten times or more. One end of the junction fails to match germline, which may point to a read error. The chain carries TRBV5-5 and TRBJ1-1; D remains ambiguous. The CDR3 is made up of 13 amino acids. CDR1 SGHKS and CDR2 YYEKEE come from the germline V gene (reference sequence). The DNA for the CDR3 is TGTGCCAGCAGTTTGGACTGGAACACTGAAGCTTTCTTT. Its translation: CASSLDWNTEAFF. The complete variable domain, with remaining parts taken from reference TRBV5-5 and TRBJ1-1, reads DAGVTQSPTHLIKTRGQQVTLRCSPISGHKSVSWYQQVLGQGPQFIFQYYEKEERGRGNFPDRFSARQFPNYSSELNVNALLLGDSALYLCASSLDWNTEAFFGQGTRLTVV.

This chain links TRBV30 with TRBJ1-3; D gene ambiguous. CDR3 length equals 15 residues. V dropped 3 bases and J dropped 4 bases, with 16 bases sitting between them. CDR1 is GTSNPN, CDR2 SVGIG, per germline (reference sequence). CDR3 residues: CAWRTAERRGNTIYF. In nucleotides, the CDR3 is TGTGCCTGGAGGACTGCGGAACGGAGGGGAAACACCATATATTTT.

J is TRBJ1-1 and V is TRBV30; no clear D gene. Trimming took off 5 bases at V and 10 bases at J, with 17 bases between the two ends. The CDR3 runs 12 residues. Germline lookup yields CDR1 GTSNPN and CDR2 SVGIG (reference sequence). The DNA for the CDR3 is TGTGCCTGGGATCTCCCCGGTAAACGAGCTTTCTTT. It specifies CAWDLPGKRAFF.